This T cell receptor (beta chain) is from a study of vaccination and CD4 T cells after COVID-19. For the study at large: By nasal swab PCR, the convalescent patients were SARS-CoV-2 positive, with under 10 mild cases and one severe. Convalescent persons amounted to six males plus four females, two of whom were Hispanic. Overlapping peptides of the spike proteins of SARS-CoV-2, HCoV-NL63, HCoV-OC43 and HCoV-229E were used for cell stimulation.

Sequence data for DNA of cultured CD4+ T cells were generated by the Oncomine TCR Beta short-read assay. Genomic DNA was taken out of cultured CD4+ T cells by extraction. TCRdb re-called the PCR reads through MiXCR, storing one row per CDR3 protein. In the table there are around 19,000 distinct CDR3 sequences, less than 35% of which are singletons. This sample's time point: late sampling 161 to 241 days after vaccination in a few convalescent patients. Treatment in this sample: roughly ten-day PBMC culture with coronavirus spike peptide pools or control peptides (ViraFEST assay). As to this clonotype: The antigen is unknown.

This receptor was taken from a human donor who had recovered from COVID-19. Material: CD4+ T cells from blood, cultured in vitro, obtained about 7 months after SARS-CoV-2 vaccination.

In nucleotides, the CDR3 is TGCAGTGCTAGAGGGAACAGGGGAGTTGGTCAGCCCCAGCATTTT. This encodes CSARGNRGVGQPQHF. The chain carries TRBV20-1 and TRBJ1-5; TRBD1 aligns across 7 bases. There are 15 residues in the CDR3. Germline trimming cut 1 base from V and 6 bases from J; bases unmatched to any gene: 9. Looked up from germline, CDR1 is DFQATT and CDR2 is SNEGSKA (reference sequence).